Detailed here is one T cell receptor (beta chain). The sample belongs to a study of blood T cell repertoires in COVID-19. Turning to the study itself: Acute-phase and convalescent COVID-19 samples originated in the United States, Italy and Spain. Sample material is recorded as cDNA or gDNA derived from T cells, B-cell-depleted T cells, or PBMCs.

Under the authors' procedure: Using reference gene primer amplification, nucleated cell counts were estimated. Assay used: immunoSEQ multiplex PCR; TCRdb lists only in-frame clones, some missing. V and J calls and clone size are given by that table; D and trimming were obtained from the DNA. The sample records about 180,000 clones, 70% to 90% being singletons. Germline CDR1 is LNHDA and CDR2 is SQIVND (reference sequence). The V end lost 3 bases, the J end lost 6 bases, and 10 bases lay between the germline ends. CDR3 size: 13 residues. This rearrangement joins TRBV19 to TRBJ2-3, with D perhaps matching TRBD1 (6 bases). Sequenced: peripheral blood. The clonotype was recovered from a woman in her 30s with acute or convalescent COVID-19. The CDR3 reads CASSINRADTQYF. In nucleotides, the CDR3 is TGTGCCAGTAGTATTAACAGGGCGGATACGCAGTATTTT.